This T cell receptor (beta chain) was recorded in a study of Graves' ophthalmopathy and Graves' hyperthyroidism. Where ophthalmopathy was present, donors had moderate-to-severe activity, CAS ≥3, NOSPECS ≥4 and duration under 3 months. Ten or more counts support this clonotype. Amplified material comprised TCR beta CDR3 regions derived from RNA transcripts. HTBI primers served in a first-round RT-PCR, which a second-round multiplex PCR followed. MiXCR, run by TCRdb on the multiplex PCR reads, gives a single entry per CDR3 protein. Of 200,000 to 250,000 distinct CDR3 sequences detected, about 22% appear once; the ten largest clones hold about 40%. Germline CDR1 is MNHEY and CDR2 is SVGAGI. CDR3 length equals 16 residues. V lost 2 bases to trimming and J lost 0 bases, with 10 bases between them.

The sample was peripheral blood. This chain joins TRBV6-5 and TRBJ1-4; D is uncertain. The receptor comes from a woman in her 50s with Graves' ophthalmopathy. The CDR3 protein is CASSYGIGATNEKLFF. For the CDR3, the DNA is TGTGCCAGCAGTTACGGTATCGGCGCAACTAATGAAAAACTGTTTTTT.